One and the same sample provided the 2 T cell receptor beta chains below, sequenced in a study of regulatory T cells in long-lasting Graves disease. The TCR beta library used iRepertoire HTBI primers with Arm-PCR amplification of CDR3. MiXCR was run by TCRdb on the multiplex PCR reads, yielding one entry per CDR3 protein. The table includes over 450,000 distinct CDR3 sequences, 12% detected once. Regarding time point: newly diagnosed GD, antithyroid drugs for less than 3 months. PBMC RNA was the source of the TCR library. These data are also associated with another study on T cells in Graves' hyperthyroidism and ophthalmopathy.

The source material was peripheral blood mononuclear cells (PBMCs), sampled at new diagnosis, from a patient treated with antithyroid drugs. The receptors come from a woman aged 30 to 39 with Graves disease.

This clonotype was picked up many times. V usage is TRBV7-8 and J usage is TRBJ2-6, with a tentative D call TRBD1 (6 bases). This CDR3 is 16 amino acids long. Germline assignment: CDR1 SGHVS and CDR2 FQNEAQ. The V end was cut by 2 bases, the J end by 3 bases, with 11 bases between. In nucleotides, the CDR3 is TGTGCCAGCAGCTTATCAGGGGCGCTTGGGGCCAACGTCCTGACTTTC. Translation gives CASSLSGALGANVLTF. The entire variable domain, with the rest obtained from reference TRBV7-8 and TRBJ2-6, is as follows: GAGVSQSPRYKVAKRGQDVALRCDPISGHVSLFWYQQALGQGPEFLTYFQNEAQLDKSGLPSDRFFAERPEGSVSTLKIQRTQQEDSAVYLCASSLSGALGANVLTFGAGSRLTVL.

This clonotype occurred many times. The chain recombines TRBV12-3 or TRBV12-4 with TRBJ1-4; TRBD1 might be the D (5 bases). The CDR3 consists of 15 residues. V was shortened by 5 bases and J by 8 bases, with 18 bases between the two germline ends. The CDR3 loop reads CASSGGTTVTEKLFF. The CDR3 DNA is TGTGCCAGCAGTGGAGGGACGACCGTGACGGAAAAACTGTTTTTT.